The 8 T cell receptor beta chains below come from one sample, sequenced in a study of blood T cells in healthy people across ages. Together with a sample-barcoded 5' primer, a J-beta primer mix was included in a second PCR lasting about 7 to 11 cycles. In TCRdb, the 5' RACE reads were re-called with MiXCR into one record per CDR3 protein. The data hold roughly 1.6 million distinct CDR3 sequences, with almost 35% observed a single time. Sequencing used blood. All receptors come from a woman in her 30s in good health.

The CDR3 DNA reads as TGTGCCAGCAGCCAAGATATTGCCAGCAGCTCGGAGCAGTACTTC. Its protein product is CASSQDIASSSEQYF. The gene calls are TRBV3-1 and TRBJ2-7; D is uncertain. Trimming cost V 0 bases and J 7 bases, with 16 bases left between them. The CDR3 runs to 15 residues. Germline CDR1 LGHDT, CDR2 YNNKEL (reference sequence).

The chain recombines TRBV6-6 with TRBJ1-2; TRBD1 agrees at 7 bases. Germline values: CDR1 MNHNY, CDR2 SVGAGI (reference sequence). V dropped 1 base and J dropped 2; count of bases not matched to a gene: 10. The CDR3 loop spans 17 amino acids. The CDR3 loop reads CASSYYMGQSTNYGYTF. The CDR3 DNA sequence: TGTGCCAGCAGTTACTACATGGGACAGAGTACAAACTATGGCTACACCTTC.

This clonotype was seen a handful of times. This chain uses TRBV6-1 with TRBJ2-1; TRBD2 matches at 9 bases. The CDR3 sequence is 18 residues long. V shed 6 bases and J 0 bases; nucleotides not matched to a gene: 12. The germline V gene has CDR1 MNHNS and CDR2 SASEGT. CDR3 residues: CASSLGAGGHTSYNEQFF. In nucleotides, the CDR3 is TGTGCCAGCAGCCTGGGGGCGGGGGGGCATACCTCCTACAATGAGCAGTTCTTC.

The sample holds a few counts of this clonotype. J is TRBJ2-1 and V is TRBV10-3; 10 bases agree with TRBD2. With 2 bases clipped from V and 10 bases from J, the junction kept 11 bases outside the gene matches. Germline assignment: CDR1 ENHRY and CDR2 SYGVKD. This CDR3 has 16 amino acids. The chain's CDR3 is CAISESSSSGREEQFF. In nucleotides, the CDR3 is TGTGCCATCAGTGAGAGTTCGTCTAGCGGGAGAGAAGAGCAGTTCTTC.

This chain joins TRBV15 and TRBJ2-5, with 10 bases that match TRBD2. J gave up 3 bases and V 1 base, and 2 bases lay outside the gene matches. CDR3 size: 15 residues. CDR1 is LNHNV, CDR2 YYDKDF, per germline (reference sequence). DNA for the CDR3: TGTGCCACCAGCAGAGGGACTAGCGGAAAAGAGACCCAGTACTTC. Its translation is CATSRGTSGKETQYF.

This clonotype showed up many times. The CDR3 spells CASSQVDGAYEQYF. The DNA of the CDR3 is TGCGCCAGCAGCCAAGTTGACGGAGCCTACGAGCAGTACTTC. The V gene is TRBV4-1, the J gene TRBJ2-7; D remains ambiguous. Germline values: CDR1 MGHRA, CDR2 YSYEKL. V dropped 1 base and J dropped 2 bases, with 9 bases sitting between them. The CDR3 has 14 amino acids.

The CDR3 nucleotides read TGCAGTGCTAAACTCGCCTTGAGCTCCTACGAGCAGTACTTC. It encodes CSAKLALSSYEQYF. This chain connects TRBV20-1 to TRBJ2-7; D is uncertain. The CDR3 contains 14 residues. CDR1 DFQATT and CDR2 SNEGSKA come from the germline V gene (reference sequence). Trimming shortened V by 4 bases and J by 0 bases, and 13 bases separated the two germline ends.

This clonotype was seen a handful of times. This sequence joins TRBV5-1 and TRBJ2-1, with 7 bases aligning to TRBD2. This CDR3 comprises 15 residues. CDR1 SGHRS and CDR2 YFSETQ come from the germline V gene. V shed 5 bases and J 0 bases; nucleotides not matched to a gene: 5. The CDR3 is CASRPSGASYNEQFF. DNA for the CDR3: TGCGCCAGCAGACCAAGCGGGGCCTCCTACAATGAGCAGTTCTTC.